Presented here are 18 T cell receptor beta chains from one specimen sequenced in a study of blood T cell repertoires in COVID-19. Measured with immunoSEQ multiplex PCR; TCRdb has only the in-frame clones, and not every one. The sample carries 200,000 to 250,000 clones, 86% recorded once. The sample taken for sequencing was peripheral blood. The receptor source for this set is a man in his sixties with acute or convalescent COVID-19.

This chain connects TRBV28 to TRBJ2-7, with 7 bases lining up with TRBD1. Germline trimming cut 3 bases from V and 10 bases from J; bases unmatched to any gene: 3. Looked up from germline, CDR1 is MDHEN and CDR2 is SYDVKM. This CDR3 contains 11 residues. CDR3 in amino acids: CASSFRDRQYF. The CDR3 nucleotides read TGTGCCAGCAGTTTTCGGGACAGACAGTACTTC.

This clone has just one count. The chain employs TRBV18 and TRBJ1-3, with TRBD1 matching 11 bases. Germline CDR1 is KGHSH and CDR2 is LQKENI. The CDR3 runs to 16 residues. With 2 bases clipped from V and 2 bases from J, the junction kept 2 bases outside the gene matches. The CDR3 is CASSPADRGPGNTIYF. In DNA form, the CDR3 reads TGTGCCAGCTCACCAGCGGACAGGGGGCCTGGAAACACCATATATTTT. The variable domain in full, with the rest retrieved from reference TRBV18 and TRBJ1-3, is NAGVMQNPRHLVRRRGQEARLRCSPMKGHSHVYWYRQLPEEGLKFMVYLQKENIIDESGMPKERFSAEFPKEGPSILRIQQVVRGDSAAYFCASSPADRGPGNTIYFGEGSWLTVV.

V gene TRBV2 combines with J gene TRBJ2-7; maybe TRBD1 (5 bases). The germline V gene encodes CDR1 SNHLY and CDR2 FYNNEI. V shed 8 bases and J shed 6 bases, with 14 bases lying between them. This CDR3 spans 12 amino acids. CDR3 loop: CASSTGLFEQYF. In DNA form, the CDR3 reads TGTGCCAGCTCAACAGGCCTCTTCGAGCAGTACTTC.

This chain uses TRBV15 with TRBJ1-2; D possibly corresponds to TRBD1 (5 bases). Trimming pared 0 bases from V and 8 bases from J, leaving 10 bases between. The CDR3 totals 13 residues. CDR1 and CDR2 from the germline V gene are LNHNV and YYDKDF (reference sequence). CDR3 coding DNA: TGTGCCACCAGCAGAGATGGCAGGGCCGGCTACACCTTC. It yields the protein CATSRDGRAGYTF.

This clone has only one observation. The J gene is TRBJ1-5, the V gene TRBV11-2, with 7 bases fitting TRBD1. The length of the CDR3 is 13 residues. Germline CDR1 is SGHAT and CDR2 is FQNNGV. V shed 1 base and J 7 bases; nucleotides not matched to a gene: 1. CDR3 region: CASSLGDRQPQHF. CDR3 bases: TGTGCCAGCAGCTTAGGGGACAGACAGCCCCAGCATTTT.

The rearrangement joins TRBV5-1 to TRBJ1-4, with 9 bases matching TRBD1. The J segment lost 8 bases and the V segment lost 4 bases, leaving 6 bases of the junction unmatched. Germline V gives CDR1 SGHRS, CDR2 YFSETQ. The CDR3 loop spans 14 amino acids. The CDR3 spells CASSTTGTGEKLFF. In DNA form, the CDR3 reads TGCGCCAGCAGCACAACCGGGACAGGGGAAAAACTGTTTTTT.

This chain connects TRBV3-1 (or the pseudogene TRBV3-2) to TRBJ1-5; D may be TRBD1 (5 bases). Per the germline V gene, CDR1 is LGHDT and CDR2 is YNNKEL (reference sequence). Trimming cost V 2 bases and J 0 bases, with 11 bases left between them. The CDR3 totals 16 residues. For the CDR3, the DNA is TGTGCCAGCAGCCAAAGCGCAGGGAATAGCAATCAGCCCCAGCATTTT. This gives the protein CASSQSAGNSNQPQHF.

This clone was detected only a few times. The V and J genes are TRBV9 and TRBJ1-6, with 8 bases that match TRBD1. CDR3 length: 15 amino acids. Germline V gene data show CDR1 as SGDLS and CDR2 as YYNGEE. Losses at the gene ends were 0 bases for V and 6 bases for J; bases not matched to a gene: 2. In DNA, the CDR3 is TGTGCCAGCAGCGTAGGGACAGGGCGTAATTCACCCCTCCACTTT. Its translation: CASSVGTGRNSPLHF.

This rearrangement joins TRBV9 to TRBJ1-2, with D possibly matching TRBD1 (5 bases). Germline CDR1 is SGDLS and CDR2 is YYNGEE. Trimming shortened V by 7 bases and J by 6 bases, and 22 bases separated the two germline ends. CDR3 length: 15 residues. CDR3 in DNA: TGTGCCAGCGGACGAGGTGGAGGGACGGTAGATGGCTACACCTTC. This encodes CASGRGGGTVDGYTF.

V gene TRBV3-1 (or the pseudogene TRBV3-2) combines with J gene TRBJ2-1; a possible D gene is TRBD2 (6 bases). Germline lookup yields CDR1 LGHDT and CDR2 YNNKEL (reference sequence). This CDR3 comprises 14 residues. V was pared by 4 bases and J by 6 bases, with 13 bases between. CDR3 residues: CASSLGGSANEQFF. The CDR3 coding sequence is TGTGCCAGCAGCCTTGGGGGGTCGGCCAATGAGCAGTTCTTC.

This clone was observed a single time. The chain couples TRBV7-3 to TRBJ2-1; TRBD2 agrees at 10 bases. The CDR3 consists of 17 residues. V lost 0 bases to trimming and J lost 0 bases; unmatched junction nucleotides: 2. Germline V gene data show CDR1 as SGHTA and CDR2 as FQGTGA. The DNA for the CDR3 is TGTGCCAGCAGCTTAACTAGCGGGAGGAGCTCCTACAATGAGCAGTTCTTC. Encoded protein: CASSLTSGRSSYNEQFF. Together with reference TRBV7-3 and TRBJ2-1, the CDR3 gives the full variable domain: GAGVSQTPSNKVTEKGKYVELRCDPISGHTALYWYRQSLGQGPEFLIYFQGTGAADDSGLPNDRFFAVRPEGSVSTLKIQRTERGDSAVYLCASSLTSGRSSYNEQFFGPGTRLTVL.

This clone has just one count. The chain carries TRBV21-1 and TRBJ1-1; TRBD1 is taken as the D call from the table, unchecked against the DNA. TRBV21-1 is annotated as a pseudogene. The CDR3 covers 14 residues. CDR3 sequence reads: CASKGTGGNTEAFF. Written as DNA, the CDR3 is TGTGCCAGCAAAGGGACAGGGGGGAACACTGAAGCTTTCTTT.

The chain carries TRBV4-2 and TRBJ1-2; 8 bases align to TRBD1. Trimming took 1 base from V and 1 from J; bases not matched to a gene: 14. Looked up from germline, CDR1 is LGHNA and CDR2 is YNFKEQ. The CDR3 length is 19 residues. Here the CDR3 DNA reads TGTGCCAGCAGCCAAGTCCCAGGGGGGCCAGGGGGCAATAACTATGGCTACACCTTC. Translation: CASSQVPGGPGGNNYGYTF.

The V gene is TRBV6-1, the J gene TRBJ2-7; TRBD1 aligns across 7 bases. V dropped 5 bases and J dropped 2; count of bases not matched to a gene: 9. The CDR3 contains 15 residues. The germline V gene encodes CDR1 MNHNS and CDR2 SASEGT. CDR3 amino acids: CASSSPDRDPYEQYF. For the CDR3, the DNA is TGTGCCAGCAGTTCCCCCGACAGGGACCCCTACGAGCAGTACTTC.

The chain combines TRBV24-1 with TRBJ2-7; D remains ambiguous. With 5 bases removed from V and 0 bases from J, the gap between germline ends came to 10 bases. The germline gives CDR1 KGHDR, CDR2 SFDVKD. This CDR3 has 14 amino acids. The chain's CDR3 is CATSAAMSSYEQYF. The CDR3 nucleotides are TGTGCCACCAGTGCTGCCATGAGCTCCTACGAGCAGTACTTC.

This clone has only one observation. Other DNA sequences within the sample encode an identical CDR3. The chain links TRBV9 to TRBJ2-7, with 7 bases fitting TRBD2. V trimming: 0 bases; J trimming: 0 bases; junction bases outside the gene matches: 6. Germline V gene lookup returns CDR1 SGDLS and CDR2 YYNGEE. The CDR3 consists of 16 residues. The DNA for the CDR3 is TGTGCCAGCAGCGTAGGTACCGGGGGGACCTCCTACGAGCAGTACTTC. This codes for CASSVGTGGTSYEQYF.

This chain links TRBV6-5 with TRBJ1-2; D not certain. The CDR3 consists of 15 residues. V was pared by 4 bases and J by 2 bases, with 14 bases between. CDR1 is MNHEY, CDR2 SVGAGI, per germline. In nucleotides, the CDR3 is TGTGCCAGCAGTTTGAGACACGGCGGGAACTATGGCTACACCTTC. Its translation: CASSLRHGGNYGYTF.

This clone appeared a single time. The J gene is TRBJ1-3, the V gene TRBV7-2; 7 bases map to TRBD1. Germline assignment: CDR1 SGHTA and CDR2 FQGNSA. V was clipped by 5 bases and J by 0 bases; unmatched bases: 4. CDR3 length: 15 residues. CDR3 coding DNA: TGTGCCAGCAGCATCGACAGGGCCTCTGGAAACACCATATATTTT. Its translation: CASSIDRASGNTIYF.